Listed here is a single T cell receptor beta chain. Antigen unknown. Using a J-beta primer mix together with a sample-barcoded 5' primer, a second PCR was run for roughly 7 to 11 cycles. Every cDNA molecule bore a tag from a template-switch adaptor containing 12 random nucleotides. One entry per CDR3 protein, called by TCRdb with MiXCR from the 5' RACE reads. This table has approximately 690,000 distinct CDR3 sequences, approximately 59% appearing once. The sample is drawn from a study of blood T cells in healthy people across ages. Regarding the study as a whole: Since the PBMCs were unsorted, naive and antigen-experienced cells could not be conclusively compared.

This CDR3 has 13 residues. The germline V gene encodes CDR1 SQVTM and CDR2 ANQGSEA. V lost 4 bases and J lost 4; bases outside the gene matches: 4. Donors were systemically healthy Caucasian individuals from Russia aged about 6 to 95 years. The chain combines TRBV29-1 with TRBJ1-2, with 9 bases matching TRBD1. Sequenced input: blood. This clonotype was obtained from a man aged 60 to 75 in good health. Here the CDR3 reads CSVGGQGFYGYTF. Written as DNA, the CDR3 is TGCAGCGTTGGGGGACAGGGCTTCTATGGCTACACCTTC.